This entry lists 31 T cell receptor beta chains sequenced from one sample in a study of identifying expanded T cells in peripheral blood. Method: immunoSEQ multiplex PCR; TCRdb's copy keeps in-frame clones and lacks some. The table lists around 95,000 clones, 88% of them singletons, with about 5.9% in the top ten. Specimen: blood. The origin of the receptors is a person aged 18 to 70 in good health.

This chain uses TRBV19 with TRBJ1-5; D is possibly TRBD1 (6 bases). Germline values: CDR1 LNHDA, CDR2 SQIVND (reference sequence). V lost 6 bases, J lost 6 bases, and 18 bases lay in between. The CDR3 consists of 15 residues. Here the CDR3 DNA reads TGTGCCAGTAGCCAGAACACAGGGTACGGTCAGCCCCAGCATTTT. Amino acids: CASSQNTGYGQPQHF. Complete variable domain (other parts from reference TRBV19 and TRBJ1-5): DGGITQSPKYLFRKEGQNVTLSCEQNLNHDAMYWYRQDPGQGLRLIYYSQIVNDFQKGDIAEGYSVSREKKESFPLTVTSAQKNPTAFYLCASSQNTGYGQPQHFGDGTRLSIL.

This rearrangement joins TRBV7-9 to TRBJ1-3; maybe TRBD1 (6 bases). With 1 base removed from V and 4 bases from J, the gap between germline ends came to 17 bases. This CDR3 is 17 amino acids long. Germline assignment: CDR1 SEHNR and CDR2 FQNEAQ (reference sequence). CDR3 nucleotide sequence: TGTGCCAGCAGCTTAGAAGATCGGGGGGCTTGGGGAAACACCATATATTTT. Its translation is CASSLEDRGAWGNTIYF.

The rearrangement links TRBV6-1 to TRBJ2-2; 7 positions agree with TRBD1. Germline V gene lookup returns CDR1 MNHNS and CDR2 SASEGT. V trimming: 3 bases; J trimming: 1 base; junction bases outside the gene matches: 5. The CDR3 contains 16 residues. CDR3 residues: CASSDRWDRNTGELFF. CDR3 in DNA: TGTGCCAGCAGTGACCGTTGGGACAGGAACACCGGGGAGCTGTTTTTT.

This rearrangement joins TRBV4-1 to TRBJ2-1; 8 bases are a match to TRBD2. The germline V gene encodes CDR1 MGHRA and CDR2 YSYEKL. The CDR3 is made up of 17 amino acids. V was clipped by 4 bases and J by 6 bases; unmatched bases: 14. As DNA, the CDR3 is TGCGCCAGCAGCCTTGGACTAGCTGGAACTACTTCCAATGAGCAGTTCTTC. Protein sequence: CASSLGLAGTTSNEQFF.

DNA of the CDR3: TGTGCCAGCAGTCGACGAACCCCAACGGGACTAGCGGGAGGTGAGCAGTTCTTC. Amino acid sequence: CASSRRTPTGLAGGEQFF. The chain couples TRBV27 to TRBJ2-1; 15 bases fit TRBD2. CDR1 is MNHEY and CDR2 is SMNVEV in the germline V gene (reference sequence). This CDR3 spans 18 amino acids. V shed 5 bases, J shed 9 bases, and the junction held 14 bases outside the gene matches.

The DNA for the CDR3 is TGTGCCAGCAGCCCTTACGGGGACAGAAGGCCAGGTCAGCCCCAGCATTTT. It encodes CASSPYGDRRPGQPQHF. The chain carries TRBV7-8 and TRBJ1-5; 7 bases align to TRBD1. With 5 bases clipped from V and 6 bases from J, the junction kept 16 bases outside the gene matches. The germline V gene encodes CDR1 SGHVS and CDR2 FQNEAQ. The CDR3 spans 17 residues.

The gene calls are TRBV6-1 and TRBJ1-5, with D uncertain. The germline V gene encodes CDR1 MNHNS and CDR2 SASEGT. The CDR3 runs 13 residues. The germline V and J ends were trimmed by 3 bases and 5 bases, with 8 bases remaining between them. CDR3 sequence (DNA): TGTGCCAGCAGTGACGCTGGAGATCAGCCCCAGCATTTT. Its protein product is CASSDAGDQPQHF.

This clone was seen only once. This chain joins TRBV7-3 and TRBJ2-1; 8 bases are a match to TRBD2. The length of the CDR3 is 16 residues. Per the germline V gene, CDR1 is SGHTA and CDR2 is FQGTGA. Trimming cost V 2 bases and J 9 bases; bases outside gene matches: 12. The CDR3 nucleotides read TGTGCCAGCAGCTTAGGTGGTAGCGGGAATTTTGGTGAGCAGTTCTTC. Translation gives CASSLGGSGNFGEQFF.

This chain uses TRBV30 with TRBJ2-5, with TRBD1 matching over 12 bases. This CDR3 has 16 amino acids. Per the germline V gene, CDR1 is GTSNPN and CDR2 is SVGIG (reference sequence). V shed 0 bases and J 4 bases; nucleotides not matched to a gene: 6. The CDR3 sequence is CAWSVQRDRGRETQYF. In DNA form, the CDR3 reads TGTGCCTGGAGTGTACAAAGGGACAGGGGGCGAGAGACCCAGTACTTC.

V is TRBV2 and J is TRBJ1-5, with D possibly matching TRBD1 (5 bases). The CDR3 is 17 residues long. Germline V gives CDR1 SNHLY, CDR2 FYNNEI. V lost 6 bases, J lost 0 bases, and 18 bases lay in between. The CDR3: CASRLSPGLNSNQPQHF. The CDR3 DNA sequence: TGTGCCAGCAGGTTGTCCCCGGGACTGAATAGCAATCAGCCCCAGCATTTT.

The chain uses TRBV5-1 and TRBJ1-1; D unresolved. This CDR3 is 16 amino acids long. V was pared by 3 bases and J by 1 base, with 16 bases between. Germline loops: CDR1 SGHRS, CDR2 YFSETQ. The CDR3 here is CASSYGLANRNTEAFF. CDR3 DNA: TGCGCCAGCAGCTACGGTTTAGCCAATCGGAACACTGAAGCTTTCTTT.

The CDR3 DNA is TGCAGCGCACAGGGGATGGTCTACGAGCAGTACTTC. Translating it yields CSAQGMVYEQYF. The chain combines TRBV29-1 with TRBJ2-7; TRBD1 aligns across 7 bases. There are 12 residues in the CDR3. Unmatched junction bases numbered 6, after V lost 7 bases and J lost 3 bases. CDR1 and CDR2 from the germline V gene are SQVTM and ANQGSEA.

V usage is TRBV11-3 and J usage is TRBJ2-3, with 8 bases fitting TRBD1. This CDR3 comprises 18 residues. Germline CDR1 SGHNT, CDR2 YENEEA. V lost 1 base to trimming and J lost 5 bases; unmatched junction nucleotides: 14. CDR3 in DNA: TGTGCCAGCAGCTTAGGCCTGGGGACAGGAGGTCAAGGAGATACGCAGTATTTT. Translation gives CASSLGLGTGGQGDTQYF.

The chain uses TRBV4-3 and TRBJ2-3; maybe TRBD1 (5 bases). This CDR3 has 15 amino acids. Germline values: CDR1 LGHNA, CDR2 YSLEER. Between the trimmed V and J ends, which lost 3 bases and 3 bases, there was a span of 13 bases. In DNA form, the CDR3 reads TGCGCCAGCAGCCACTCCAGGGCTTTAACAGATACGCAGTATTTT. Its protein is CASSHSRALTDTQYF.

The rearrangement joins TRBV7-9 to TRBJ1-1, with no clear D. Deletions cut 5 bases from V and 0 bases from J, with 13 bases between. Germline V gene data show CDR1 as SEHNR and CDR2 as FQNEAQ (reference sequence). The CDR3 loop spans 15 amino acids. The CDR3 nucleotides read TGTGCCAGCAGCCCATGGTCGGTTATGAACACTGAAGCTTTCTTT. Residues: CASSPWSVMNTEAFF.

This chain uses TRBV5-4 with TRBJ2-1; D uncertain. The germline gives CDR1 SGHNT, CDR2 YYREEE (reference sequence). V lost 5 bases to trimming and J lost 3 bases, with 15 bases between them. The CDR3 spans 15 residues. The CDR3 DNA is TGTGCCAGCAGTCACCAGCGATCCGACTACAATGAGCAGTTCTTC. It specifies CASSHQRSDYNEQFF.

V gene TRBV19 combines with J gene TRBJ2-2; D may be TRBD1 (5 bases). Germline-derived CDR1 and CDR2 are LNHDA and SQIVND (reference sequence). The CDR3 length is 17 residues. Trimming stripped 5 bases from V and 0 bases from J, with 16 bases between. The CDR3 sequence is CASSGYVGQPNTGELFF. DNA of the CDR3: TGTGCCAGTAGTGGGTATGTGGGGCAGCCGAACACCGGGGAGCTGTTTTTT.

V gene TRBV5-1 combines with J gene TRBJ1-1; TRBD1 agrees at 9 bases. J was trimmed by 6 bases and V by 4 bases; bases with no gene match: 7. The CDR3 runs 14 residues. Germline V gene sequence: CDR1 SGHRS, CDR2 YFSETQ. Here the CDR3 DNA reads TGCGCCAGCAGCCACTCCAGGGACAGGGCTGAAGCTTTCTTT. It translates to CASSHSRDRAEAFF.

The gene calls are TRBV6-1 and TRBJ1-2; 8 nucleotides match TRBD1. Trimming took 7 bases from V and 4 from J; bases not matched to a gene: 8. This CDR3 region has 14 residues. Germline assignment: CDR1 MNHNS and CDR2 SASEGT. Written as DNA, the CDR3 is TGTGCCAGCACCCCGACAGGGGTCGGCTATGGCTACACCTTC. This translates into CASTPTGVGYGYTF.

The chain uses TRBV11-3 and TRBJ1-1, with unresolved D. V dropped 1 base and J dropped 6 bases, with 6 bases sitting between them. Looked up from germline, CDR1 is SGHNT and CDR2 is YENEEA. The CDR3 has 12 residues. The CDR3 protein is CASSLVFSEAFF. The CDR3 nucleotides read TGTGCCAGCAGCTTAGTCTTCTCTGAAGCTTTCTTT.

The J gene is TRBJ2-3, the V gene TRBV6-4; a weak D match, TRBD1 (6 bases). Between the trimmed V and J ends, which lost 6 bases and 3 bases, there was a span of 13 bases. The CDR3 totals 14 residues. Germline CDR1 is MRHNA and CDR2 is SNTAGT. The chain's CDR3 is CASREGQGTDTQYF. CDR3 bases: TGTGCCAGCAGAGAGGGGCAGGGGACAGATACGCAGTATTTT.

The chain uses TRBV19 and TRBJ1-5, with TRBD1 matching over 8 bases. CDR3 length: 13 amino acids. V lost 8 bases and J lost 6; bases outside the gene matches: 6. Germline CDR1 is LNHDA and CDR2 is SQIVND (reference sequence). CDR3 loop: CASSGQVFQPQHF. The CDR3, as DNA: TGTGCCAGTTCGGGACAGGTTTTTCAGCCCCAGCATTTT.

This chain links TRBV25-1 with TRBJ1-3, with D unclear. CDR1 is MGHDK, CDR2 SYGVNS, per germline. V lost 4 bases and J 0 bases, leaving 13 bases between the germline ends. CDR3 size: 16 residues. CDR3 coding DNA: TGTGCCAGCAGTGCGACGTTGGGGAGCTCTGGAAACACCATATATTTT. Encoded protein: CASSATLGSSGNTIYF.

CDR3 in DNA: TGTGCCAGCAGCCCTGGGGAGACTAACTATGGCTACACCTTC. Protein product: CASSPGETNYGYTF. The rearrangement links TRBV6-5 to TRBJ1-2, with D unresolved. The CDR3 is 14 amino acids. V lost 6 bases, J lost 0 bases, and 11 bases lay in between. The germline gives CDR1 MNHEY, CDR2 SVGAGI.

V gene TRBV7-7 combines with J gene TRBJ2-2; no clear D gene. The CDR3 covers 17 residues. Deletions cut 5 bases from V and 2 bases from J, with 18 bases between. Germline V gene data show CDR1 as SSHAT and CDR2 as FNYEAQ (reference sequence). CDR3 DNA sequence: TGTGCCAGCAGCCCCAGGCCCTCAGTGGGAAACACCGGGGAGCTGTTTTTT. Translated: CASSPRPSVGNTGELFF.

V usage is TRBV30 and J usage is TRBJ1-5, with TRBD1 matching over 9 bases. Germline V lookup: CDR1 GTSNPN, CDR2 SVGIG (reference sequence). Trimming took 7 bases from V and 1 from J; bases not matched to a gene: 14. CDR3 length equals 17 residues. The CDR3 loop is CASPPGQGSTSNQPQHF. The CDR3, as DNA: TGTGCCTCGCCGCCGGGACAGGGATCGACCAGCAATCAGCCCCAGCATTTT.

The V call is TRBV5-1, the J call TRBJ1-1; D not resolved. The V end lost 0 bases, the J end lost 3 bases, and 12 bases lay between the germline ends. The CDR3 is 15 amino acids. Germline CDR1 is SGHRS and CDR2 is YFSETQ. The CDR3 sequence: CASSLGPGGHTEAFF. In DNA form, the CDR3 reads TGCGCCAGCAGCTTGGGGCCAGGCGGGCACACTGAAGCTTTCTTT. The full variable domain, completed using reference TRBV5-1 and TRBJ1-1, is KAGVTQTPRYLIKTRGQQVTLSCSPISGHRSVSWYQQTPGQGLQFLFEYFSETQRNKGNFPGRFSGRQFSNSRSEMNVSTLELGDSALYLCASSLGPGGHTEAFFGQGTRLTVV.

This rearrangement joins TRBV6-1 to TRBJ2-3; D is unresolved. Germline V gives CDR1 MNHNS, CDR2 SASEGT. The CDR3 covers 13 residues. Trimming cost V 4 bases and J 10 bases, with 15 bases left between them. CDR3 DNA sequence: TGTGCCAGCAGTGTTATCCCGGGTCGGCCGCAGTATTTT. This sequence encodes CASSVIPGRPQYF.

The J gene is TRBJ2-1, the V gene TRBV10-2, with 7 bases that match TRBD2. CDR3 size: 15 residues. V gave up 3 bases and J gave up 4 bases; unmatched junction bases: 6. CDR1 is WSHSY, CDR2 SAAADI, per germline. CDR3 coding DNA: TGCGCCAGCAGTGAACCGGGACTATATTACAATGAGCAGTTCTTC. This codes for CASSEPGLYYNEQFF.

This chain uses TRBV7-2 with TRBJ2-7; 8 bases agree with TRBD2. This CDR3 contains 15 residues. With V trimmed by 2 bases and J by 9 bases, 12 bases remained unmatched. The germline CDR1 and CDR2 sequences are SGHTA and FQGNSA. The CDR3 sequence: CASSLRVVGRGPQYF. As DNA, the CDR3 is TGTGCCAGCAGCTTAAGGGTCGTCGGGAGGGGTCCGCAGTACTTC.

DNA of the CDR3: TGTGCCACCAGCAGACTTAGACAGGGAGAAAAACTGTTTTTT. Its protein is CATSRLRQGEKLFF. The chain is built from TRBV15 and TRBJ1-4; TRBD1 matches at 7 bases. CDR1 and CDR2 (germline): LNHNV, YYDKDF (reference sequence). Trimming removed 2 bases from V and 8 bases from J; junction bases left unmatched: 5. The CDR3 spans 14 residues. Drawing the rest from reference TRBV15 and TRBJ1-4, the complete variable domain is DAMVIQNPRYQVTQFGKPVTLSCSQTLNHNVMYWYQQKSSQAPKLLFHYYDKDFNNEADTPDNFQSRRPNTSFCFLDIRSPGLGDTAMYLCATSRLRQGEKLFFGSGTQLSVL.